The sequence of this TCR beta chain was determined in a study of blood T cell repertoires in COVID-19. Study-wide background: Both acute and convalescent COVID-19 samples were obtained from the United States, Italy and Spain.

The V gene lost 4 bases and the J gene lost 8 bases, with 11 bases spanning the gap. Germline V gene sequence: CDR1 MNHEY, CDR2 SVGAGI. CDR3 size: 12 residues. The data were produced by immunoSEQ multiplex PCR, yet TCRdb's version contains in-frame clones alone and is incomplete. The sample contains approximately 150,000 clones, roughly 88% of which appear only once. This sequence joins TRBV6-5 and TRBJ1-2; D is unclear. The receptor comes from a woman between 50 and 59 years old in a cohort sampled during active or convalescent COVID-19. Sequences were obtained from peripheral blood. CDR3 sequence (DNA): TGTGCCAGCAGTTTCCTAGGTGGAGGCTACACCTTC. Translating it yields CASSFLGGGYTF.